A single sample is the source of the 28 T cell receptor beta chains below, sequenced in a study of T cell repertoires in cytomegalovirus infection. TCRdb reanalysed the reads using MiXCR and keeps one entry per CDR3 protein. The top ten hold roughly a sixth of the sample, which has about 160,000 distinct CDR3 sequences, approximately 17% seen once. The sample comprised CD8+ T cells from PBMCs. All receptors come from a human donor in good health (CMV status not recorded). Some clones in this sample may be carry-over from other donors' samples.

This clonotype has just a few counts. One end of the junction does not line up with germline, which may come from a read error. The rearrangement uses TRBV7-6 and TRBJ2-1; D possibly corresponds to TRBD2 (6 bases). The CDR3 sequence is 15 residues long. Germline CDR1 and CDR2: SGHVS and FNYEAQ. Here the CDR3 reads CASSWPRDSDNEQFF. CDR3 nucleotides: TGTGCCAGCAGCTGGCCCCGGGACTCCGACAATGAGCAGTTCTTC.

This clonotype appeared a few times. The rearrangement links TRBV7-9 to TRBJ2-3; D is ambiguous. CDR3 length: 16 amino acids. V was shortened by 6 bases and J by 2 bases, with 18 bases between the two germline ends. Germline values: CDR1 SEHNR, CDR2 FQNEAQ (reference sequence). CDR3 sequence reads: CASSSVGIGYTDTQYF. The CDR3 DNA reads as TGTGCCAGCAGTTCAGTAGGGATAGGCTACACAGATACGCAGTATTTT.

V usage is TRBV7-9 and J usage is TRBJ2-3; D could derive from TRBD1 or TRBD2 (5 bases each). CDR3 length: 17 amino acids. Germline V gene data show CDR1 as SEHNR and CDR2 as FQNEAQ (reference sequence). V was pared by 4 bases and J by 2 bases, with 19 bases between. The CDR3 DNA follows: TGTGCCAGCAGCTCCTTCTTGGGACGAGACCCCACAGATACGCAGTATTTT. Amino acids: CASSSFLGRDPTDTQYF.

This clonotype has more than one count but fewer than ten. The chain joins TRBV7-9 to TRBJ1-3, with TRBD1 matching 12 bases. V lost 5 bases to trimming and J lost 2 bases; unmatched junction nucleotides: 1. Germline V gives CDR1 SEHNR, CDR2 FQNEAQ (reference sequence). This CDR3 contains 15 residues. The CDR3 here is CASSRDRGPGNTIYF. In DNA, the CDR3 is TGTGCCAGCAGCCGGGACAGGGGGCCTGGAAACACCATATATTTT.

The rearrangement joins TRBV19 to TRBJ2-7, with 12 bases identical to TRBD2. V shed 5 bases, J shed 1 base, and the junction held 15 bases outside the gene matches. CDR3 length: 19 residues. Per the germline V gene, CDR1 is LNHDA and CDR2 is SQIVND (reference sequence). The CDR3 DNA sequence: TGTGCCAGTAGTGTAACGATGCGACTAGCGGGAGAGGTTTCCTACGAGCAGTACTTC. Translation: CASSVTMRLAGEVSYEQYF.

This clonotype was observed a single time. The gene calls are TRBV11-1 and TRBJ2-2; TRBD1 matches at 9 bases. Germline lookup yields CDR1 SGHAT and CDR2 FQDESV (reference sequence). Trimming at V came to 5 bases and at J to 1 base, leaving 2 bases not matched to a gene. The CDR3 is 15 amino acids. The CDR3 sequence: CASSRDRVNTGELFF. CDR3 DNA: TGTGCCAGCAGCCGGGACAGGGTGAACACCGGGGAGCTGTTTTTT.

The gene calls are TRBV7-9 and TRBJ1-1, with D hard to call. Germline V lookup: CDR1 SEHNR, CDR2 FQNEAQ (reference sequence). This CDR3 is built from 18 residues. V was pared by 1 base and J by 0 bases, with 18 bases between. The CDR3 DNA is TGTGCCAGCAGCTTAGACCCCCTAGGAGGGCCCATGAACACTGAAGCTTTCTTT. Translation: CASSLDPLGGPMNTEAFF.

Only a few counts were recorded for this clonotype. The V gene is TRBV28, the J gene TRBJ1-2, with D maybe TRBD1 (6 bases). With 2 bases removed from V and 4 bases from J, the gap between germline ends came to 8 bases. This CDR3 has 13 amino acids. Germline CDR1 is MDHEN and CDR2 is SYDVKM. This chain's CDR3 is CASSLRGIYGYTF. The CDR3 nucleotides read TGTGCCAGCAGTTTAAGGGGGATCTATGGCTACACCTTC.

The rearrangement uses TRBV12-5 and TRBJ2-2; tentatively, D is TRBD1 (6 bases). Trimming took off 6 bases at V and 3 bases at J, with 11 bases between the two ends. This CDR3 contains 14 residues. The germline gives CDR1 LGHNT, CDR2 FRNRAP. The CDR3 region has the DNA TGTGCTAGTGGACGGGACACCTACACCGGGGAGCTGTTTTTT. Protein: CASGRDTYTGELFF.

This clonotype was recorded a few times. J is TRBJ2-6 and V is TRBV9, with TRBD2 identical over 9 bases. Trimming cost V 2 bases and J 0 bases; bases outside gene matches: 3. Germline V gene lookup returns CDR1 SGDLS and CDR2 YYNGEE. The CDR3 extends over 17 amino acids. DNA of the CDR3: TGTGCCAGCAGCGTTAGCGGGGGAAGCTCTGGGGCCAACGTCCTGACTTTC. It translates to CASSVSGGSSGANVLTF.

The chain is built from TRBV7-9 and TRBJ2-5; D may correspond to TRBD1 or TRBD2 (5 bases each). The germline CDR1 and CDR2 sequences are SEHNR and FQNEAQ (reference sequence). This CDR3 contains 14 residues. The V gene lost 8 bases and the J gene lost 7 bases, with 20 bases spanning the gap. This chain's CDR3 is CASGGPNLRGTQYF. The CDR3 DNA follows: TGTGCCAGCGGGGGACCTAACTTAAGAGGGACCCAGTACTTC.

This clonotype was seen only a few times. The chain uses TRBV7-2 and TRBJ1-5; maybe TRBD1 (5 bases). The V end lost 1 base, the J end lost 7 bases, and 17 bases lay between the germline ends. The CDR3 loop spans 16 amino acids. The germline CDR1 and CDR2 sequences are SGHTA and FQGNSA. CDR3 residues: CASSLGSRGWEQPQHF. CDR3 nucleotides: TGTGCCAGCAGCTTAGGCTCTCGGGGGTGGGAACAGCCCCAGCATTTT.

This clonotype occurred once. The chain joins TRBV7-9 to TRBJ2-3; tentative D call: TRBD1 (5 bases). The V and J ends lost 5 bases and 5 bases respectively, with 17 bases between them. The V gene's germline CDR1 is SEHNR and CDR2 FQNEAQ (reference sequence). The CDR3 is made up of 15 amino acids. The CDR3 spells CASSPAVQGRDTQYF. The DNA for the CDR3 is TGTGCCAGCAGCCCCGCCGTCCAGGGCCGAGATACGCAGTATTTT.

This clonotype was counted at least ten times. The chain links TRBV7-8 to TRBJ2-6; D unresolved. This CDR3 contains 13 residues. Looked up from germline, CDR1 is SGHVS and CDR2 is FQNEAQ. Trimming stripped 8 bases from V and 4 bases from J, with 9 bases between. As DNA, the CDR3 is TGTGCCAGCCCCTCCGAGGGGGCCAACGTCCTGACTTTC. Amino acids: CASPSEGANVLTF.

This clonotype was detected only a few times. DNA for the CDR3: TGTGCCAGCACCCTGTACCAGGGGGCTTACAATGAGCAGTTCTTC. Its protein product is CASTLYQGAYNEQFF. The V gene is TRBV7-6, the J gene TRBJ2-1; 8 positions agree with TRBD1. The J segment lost 4 bases and the V segment lost 7 bases, leaving 9 bases of the junction unmatched. CDR3 size: 15 residues. Germline loops: CDR1 SGHVS, CDR2 FNYEAQ.

DNA for the CDR3: TGCGCCAGCAGCTCCCGGGACTGGGCAGATACGCAGTATTTT. Protein product: CASSSRDWADTQYF. The genes are TRBV5-1 and TRBJ2-3; D perhaps matches TRBD2 (6 bases). Looked up from germline, CDR1 is SGHRS and CDR2 is YFSETQ. This CDR3 is 14 amino acids long. V lost 3 bases and J 4 bases, leaving 12 bases between the germline ends.

The V and J genes are TRBV28 and TRBJ2-7; D is unclear. Germline V gives CDR1 MDHEN, CDR2 SYDVKM. Trimming pared 3 bases from V and 5 bases from J, leaving 17 bases between. The CDR3 covers 15 residues. The CDR3 sequence is CASSFYLIDGHEQYF. The CDR3 bases are TGTGCCAGCAGTTTTTATTTAATAGATGGCCACGAGCAGTACTTC.

The CDR3 DNA is TGTGCCAGCAGGATAGCAGCGGGAGGCCCATACAATGAGCAGTTCTTC. Translation: CASRIAAGGPYNEQFF. V usage is TRBV11-2 and J usage is TRBJ2-1, with 9 bases that match TRBD2. CDR3 length: 16 residues. The germline V gene encodes CDR1 SGHAT and CDR2 FQNNGV. Trimming removed 6 bases from V and 4 bases from J; junction bases left unmatched: 10.

This clonotype was counted at least ten times. The chain is built from TRBV7-8 and TRBJ2-7; D is unclear. V was cut by 0 bases and J by 9 bases, with 12 bases left in between. Germline CDR1 reads SGHVS; CDR2 reads FQNEAQ. This CDR3 has 13 amino acids. The chain's CDR3 is CASSLAVERVQYF. The CDR3 coding sequence is TGTGCCAGCAGCTTAGCGGTGGAAAGGGTGCAGTACTTC.

This clonotype was detected only a few times. This chain links TRBV4-2 with TRBJ2-3, with TRBD1 matching over 11 bases. This CDR3 is 17 amino acids long. The trim removed 3 bases at V and 2 bases at J, leaving 7 bases unmatched. The germline V gene encodes CDR1 LGHNA and CDR2 YNFKEQ. The CDR3 DNA reads as TGTGCCAGCAGCCAGCCGGGACAGGGGGTGAACACAGATACGCAGTATTTT. Translation gives CASSQPGQGVNTDTQYF.

This clonotype was seen a handful of times. The chain uses TRBV7-9 and TRBJ2-1; D gene unclear. This CDR3 is 14 amino acids long. Trimming took 2 bases from V and 14 from J, leaving 19 bases between them. Per germline, CDR1 SEHNR and CDR2 FQNEAQ (reference sequence). This CDR3 is CASSLHTVAMVEFF. The CDR3 DNA reads TGTGCCAGCAGCTTACATACGGTTGCCATGGTTGAGTTCTTC.

Here the CDR3 reads CASIPTGQGTYEQYF. For the CDR3, the DNA is TGTGCCAGCATCCCGACGGGACAGGGGACCTACGAGCAGTACTTC. The chain is built from TRBV6-6 and TRBJ2-7; 10 nucleotides line up with TRBD1. V trimming: 7 bases; J trimming: 2 bases; junction bases outside the gene matches: 8. CDR1 MNHNY and CDR2 SVGAGI come from the germline V gene (reference sequence). CDR3 length: 15 residues.

The genes are TRBV11-2 and TRBJ1-1, with D possibly matching TRBD1 (6 bases). Germline CDR1 SGHAT, CDR2 FQNNGV. The CDR3 loop spans 13 amino acids. Trimming took 5 bases from V and 4 from J, leaving 11 bases between them. CDR3 nucleotide sequence: TGTGCCAGCAGCCCGGGGACAACCACTGAAGCTTTCTTT. Protein: CASSPGTTTEAFF.

This clonotype was found a few times. This rearrangement joins TRBV28 to TRBJ2-7; 8 nucleotides match TRBD2. The CDR3 is 14 amino acids. Germline V lookup: CDR1 MDHEN, CDR2 SYDVKM. After removal of 8 bases from V and 5 bases from J, the junction contained 11 bases not matched to a gene. CDR3 sequence: CASGLPGTRDEQYF. The CDR3 DNA reads TGTGCCAGCGGATTACCCGGGACTAGGGACGAGCAGTACTTC.

This clonotype was seen many times. DNA of the CDR3: TGTGCCAGCAGCGCGGACAGGGGATCCTCCTACGAGCAGTACTTC. This codes for CASSADRGSSYEQYF. This chain joins TRBV7-2 and TRBJ2-7; 9 bases match TRBD1. Unmatched junction bases numbered 5, after V lost 5 bases and J lost 0 bases. CDR1 is SGHTA, CDR2 FQGNSA, per germline. The CDR3 consists of 15 residues.

The chain joins TRBV19 to TRBJ2-7; D possibly corresponds to TRBD1 (6 bases). The CDR3 extends over 15 amino acids. The germline V and J ends were trimmed by 5 bases and 3 bases, with 17 bases remaining between them. From germline, CDR1 is LNHDA and CDR2 SQIVND (reference sequence). CDR3 DNA: TGTGCCAGTAGTGCAGCCGGGACACCTGACTACGAGCAGTACTTC. Protein sequence: CASSAAGTPDYEQYF.

The V gene is TRBV6-2 or TRBV6-3, the J gene TRBJ2-1; 8 positions agree with TRBD2. CDR3 size: 17 residues. CDR1 and CDR2 from the germline V gene are MNHEY and SVGEGT. Trimming removed 6 bases from V and 8 bases from J; junction bases left unmatched: 18. This CDR3 reads CASSPHGSGVVIHEQFF. The CDR3 DNA reads as TGTGCCAGCAGCCCCCATGGTAGCGGGGTAGTAATCCATGAGCAGTTCTTC.

This clonotype was detected many times. The chain carries TRBV6-2 or TRBV6-3 and TRBJ2-1; D gene unclear. V shed 5 bases and J shed 7 bases, with 12 bases lying between them. The length of the CDR3 is 13 residues. Germline assignment: CDR1 MNHEY and CDR2 SVGEGT. CDR3 sequence (DNA): TGTGCCAGCAGTCTCCTGATGCGTAATGAGCAGTTCTTC. Translation gives CASSLLMRNEQFF.